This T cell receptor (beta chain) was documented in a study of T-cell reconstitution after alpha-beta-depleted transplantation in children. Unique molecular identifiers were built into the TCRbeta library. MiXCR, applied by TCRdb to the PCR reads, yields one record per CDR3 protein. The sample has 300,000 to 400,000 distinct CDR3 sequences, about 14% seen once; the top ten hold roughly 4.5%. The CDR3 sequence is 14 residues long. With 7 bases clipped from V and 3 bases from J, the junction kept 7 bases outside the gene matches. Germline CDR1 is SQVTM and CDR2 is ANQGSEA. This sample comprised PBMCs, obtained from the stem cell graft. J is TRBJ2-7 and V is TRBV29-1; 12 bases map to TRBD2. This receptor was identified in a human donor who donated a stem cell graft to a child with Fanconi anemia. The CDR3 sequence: CSAAATSGGYEQYF. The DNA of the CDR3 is TGCAGCGCCGCGGCGACTAGCGGGGGCTACGAGCAGTACTTC.